This T cell receptor (beta chain) was observed in a study of CD8 T cells in ankylosing spondylitis. Details on this clonotype: Antigen: not known.

Study-level findings and limits: Disease-linked clones were reportedly significantly enriched in matched ankylosing spondylitis synovial fluid. There were earlier reports of some motif variants in reactive arthritis synovial fluid and blood. Among TCR beta sequences, a motif of under 10 highly homologous variants appeared characteristic of ankylosing spondylitis blood. Clones linked with disease were CD8+ and fairly uncommon in the peripheral blood.

The CDR3 consists of 14 residues. Germline-derived CDR1 and CDR2 are MRHNA and SNTAGT. V gave up 3 bases and J gave up 3 bases, with 11 bases separating them. Preparation of TCR beta libraries was done by quantitative 5'-RACE with molecular barcodes. TCRdb recomputed calls from the 5' RACE reads with MiXCR, one row per CDR3 protein. The repertoire has 350,000 to 450,000 distinct CDR3 sequences, more than 25% of them found once; the top ten carry 0.89%. Sequenced: blood, either unsorted or a sorted T cell fraction (not recorded which). The chain couples TRBV6-4 to TRBJ1-2, with D tentatively TRBD1 (6 bases). This sequence was found in a male donor with ankylosing spondylitis. The CDR3 loop reads CASSEGGGDYGYTF. CDR3 nucleotide sequence: TGTGCCAGCAGTGAAGGCGGGGGCGACTATGGCTACACCTTC.